Described below is a single TCR beta chain sequence and its context. These data belong to a study of cytomegalovirus exposure and HLA in healthy donors. The CDR3 covers 13 residues. V lost 0 bases and J 4 bases, leaving 7 bases between the germline ends. CDR1 SGHRS and CDR2 YFSETQ come from the germline V gene. The PCR had 60 Vbeta and 13 Jbeta primers. Generated by immunoSEQ multiplex PCR, the TCRdb table keeps only in-frame clones and is missing some. The data hold under 200,000 clones, with approximately 82% observed a single time. Sequenced: PBMCs. The V call is TRBV5-1, the J call TRBJ1-1, with TRBD1 as a possible D gene (5 bases). The TCR sequence derives from a male donor in good health and CMV-seropositive. As DNA, the CDR3 is TGCGCCAGCAGCTTGGACGGGGGCACTGAAGCTTTCTTT. Its translation is CASSLDGGTEAFF.